This T cell receptor (beta chain) was identified in a study of blood T cell repertoires in COVID-19. Overall study: From the United States, Italy and Spain came samples of acute and convalescent COVID-19. T cells, B-cell-depleted T cells, or PBMCs supplied cDNA or gDNA.

Original data processing: Researchers report that nucleated cell counts were estimated from reference gene primer amplification. TCRdb keeps only in-frame clones here, not all; method: immunoSEQ multiplex PCR. Clonal size and the V and J genes are those of that table, whereas D and trimming came from the DNA. The sample records roughly 260,000 clones, around 90% being singletons. Germline V CDR1 and CDR2: LNHDA, SQIVND (reference sequence). V shed 9 bases, J shed 2 bases, and the junction held 6 bases outside the gene matches. This CDR3 is 14 amino acids long. The chain is built from TRBV19 and TRBJ2-2; 7 bases are a match to TRBD2. This TCR derives from a woman aged 50 to 60 who had recovered from COVID-19. The sample consisted of peripheral blood. The CDR3 DNA reads as TGTGCCAGCACCGGGACTATAAACACCGGGGAGCTGTTTTTT. Translating gives CASTGTINTGELFF.